A single sample is the source of the 2 T cell receptor beta chains below, sequenced in a study of blood T cells in healthy people across ages. Through a sample-barcoded 5' primer and a J-beta primer mix, a second PCR was run for 7 to 11 cycles. Each CDR3 protein is one row after TCRdb ran MiXCR on the 5' RACE reads. The repertoire holds roughly 700,000 distinct CDR3 sequences, with around 48% as singletons. What was sequenced was blood. The receptors originated from a woman aged 55 to 70 in good health.

This clonotype was recorded a few times. The CDR3 is CAISGTRYEQYF. Here the CDR3 DNA reads TGTGCCATCAGTGGGACCCGATACGAGCAGTACTTC. The chain carries TRBV10-3 and TRBJ2-7; D unresolved. Germline V gene data show CDR1 as ENHRY and CDR2 as SYGVKD. The CDR3 runs to 12 residues. Trimming removed 4 bases from V and 4 bases from J, with 8 bases in between.

In regard to this clonotype: The junction differs from germline at one of its ends, possibly a read error. This rearrangement joins TRBV6-1 to TRBJ2-1, with D hard to call. Germline assignment: CDR1 MNHNS and CDR2 SASEGT. The CDR3 covers 15 residues. The DNA for the CDR3 is TGTGCCAGCAGAAGAGAAGTGGATCCCTCGTACGTGCAGTACTTT. Translated: CASRREVDPSYVQYF.